The sequence of this T cell receptor (beta chain) was determined in a study of shared clonotypes between healthy human individuals. V was shortened by 1 base and J by 8 bases, with 17 bases between the two germline ends. Germline loops: CDR1 SGHDN, CDR2 FVKESK. The CDR3 extends over 15 amino acids. Assay: immunoSEQ multiplex PCR; the TCRdb copy retains only in-frame clones and omits some. This repertoire shows about 2.2 million clones, about 92% found once; its top ten account for about 1.5%. It was CD45RO-negative cells, positively selected for CCR7, that made up naive CD8 cells, with terminally differentiated effector memory CD45RA+ cells excluded. Within Nashville, Tennessee resided all donors, each a Caucasian adult.

Sequenced material: naive CD8+ T cells from PBMCs. The TCR originated in a man between 18 and 35 years old in good health. Some clones in this sample may be carry-over from other donors' samples. The chain has TRBV14 and TRBJ1-2; no clear D gene. CDR3 bases: TGTGCCAGCAGCCAAGTTGGGTCATCGGTACCGGGCTACACCTTC. Residues: CASSQVGSSVPGYTF.